The 9 T cell receptor beta chains below were found in one sample sequenced in a study of T cells after yellow fever vaccination (dated by TCRdb to between 2018 and 2020). The sample's treatment or condition label, in plain terms: live attenuated yellow fever vaccine strain. Library preparation was by 5' RACE. TCRdb shows the sequencer as Illumina HiSeq 2500. TCRdb itself trimmed the public reads at Q25 with fastp, ran MiXCR and retained productive beta chains. Rows matching on CDR3 protein sequence are summarized as one entry with the most common DNA and genes. Across this sample there are under 6,000 distinct CDR3 sequences, with about 7.1% seen only once. Jointly, the top ten make up about 1.5% of the sample. This specimen was PBMCs, either bulk or a sorted T-cell subset (CD4+, CD8+, memory, or dextramer-sorted; not recorded which), taken 15 days after the yellow fever booster vaccination. Receptor source: a man aged 25 to 40 who received the YFV17D yellow fever vaccine.

V usage is TRBV10-1 and J usage is TRBJ2-2; D possibly corresponds to TRBD1 (6 bases). Trimming pared 6 bases from V and 8 bases from J, leaving 16 bases between. Germline CDR1 reads WNHNN; CDR2 reads SYGVQD (reference sequence). CDR3 length: 14 amino acids. DNA of the CDR3: TGCGCCAGCAGCCTCGGGACAAAAAAAGGGGAGCTGTTTTTT. It codes for CASSLGTKKGELFF.

In its sample, this clonotype is medium-sized (0.01 to 0.1%). The V and J genes are TRBV5-1 and TRBJ1-2; weak D call: TRBD1 (5 bases). The CDR3 is 16 amino acids. Germline V CDR1 and CDR2: SGHRS, YFSETQ. With 6 bases removed from V and 8 bases from J, the gap between germline ends came to 26 bases. CDR3 bases: TGCGCCAGCACCCCAGGCACGGGGGGAGGCAGGGACGGCTACACCTTC. Its translation is CASTPGTGGGRDGYTF.

In its sample, this clonotype was seen a few times. The CDR3 here is CASSHGQYYEQYF. CDR3 bases: TGTGCCAGCAGCCACGGACAGTACTACGAGCAGTACTTC. This chain uses TRBV3-1 with TRBJ2-7; D might be TRBD1 (6 bases). V lost 3 bases and J 3 bases, leaving 9 bases between the germline ends. Germline CDR1 LGHDT, CDR2 YNNKEL (reference sequence). The CDR3 has 13 amino acids.

Sample share makes this clonotype medium-sized. The V and J genes are TRBV5-1 and TRBJ1-6; 8 bases are a match to TRBD1. The CDR3 has 15 residues. Germline-derived CDR1 and CDR2 are SGHRS and YFSETQ. Trimming at V came to 2 bases and at J to 18 bases, leaving 16 bases not matched to a gene. The CDR3 protein is CASSLTPRGLSKSHF. The CDR3 DNA reads as TGCGCCAGCAGCTTAACCCCCAGGGGGCTCTCAAAAAGCCACTTT.

This clonotype is classed as medium-sized. This chain joins TRBV13 and TRBJ2-5, with D unresolved. Germline CDR1 reads PRHDT; CDR2 reads FYEKMQ (reference sequence). This CDR3 comprises 16 residues. Between the trimmed V and J ends, which lost 4 bases and 7 bases, there was a span of 22 bases. The CDR3 DNA sequence: TGTGCCAGCAGCTGGAGACCGGACGGAAGTCGAGTGACCCAGTACTTC. This sequence encodes CASSWRPDGSRVTQYF.

This clonotype was seen only a few times. This chain joins TRBV7-2 and TRBJ2-1, with D maybe TRBD2 (5 bases). This CDR3 is built from 12 residues. The V gene lost 4 bases and the J gene lost 7 bases, with 8 bases spanning the gap. Germline values: CDR1 SGHTA, CDR2 FQGNSA. CDR3 bases: TGTGCCAGCAGCTGGCAGCGGAATGAGCAGTTCTTC. Its translation is CASSWQRNEQFF.

Judged by abundance, this clonotype is medium-sized. V gene TRBV2 combines with J gene TRBJ2-7; TRBD2 might be the D (5 bases). CDR1 is SNHLY and CDR2 is FYNNEI in the germline V gene. CDR3 length equals 14 residues. V was pared by 6 bases and J by 2 bases, with 14 bases between. In DNA form, the CDR3 reads TGTGCCAGCAGGAGGGTGGGTGGTACCTACGAGCAGTACTTC. As protein: CASRRVGGTYEQYF.

This clonotype counts as medium-sized (0.01 to 0.1%). The CDR3 region has the DNA TGTGCCATCAGTGGGGACGCGGAAAAACTGTTTTTT. Translated: CAISGDAEKLFF. The V call is TRBV10-3, the J call TRBJ1-4; a possible D gene is TRBD1 (5 bases). This CDR3 has 12 amino acids. CDR1 and CDR2 (germline): ENHRY, SYGVKD. V was shortened by 4 bases and J by 8 bases, with 8 bases between the two germline ends.

By share, this clonotype counts as medium-sized (0.01 to 0.1%). CDR3 residues: CASSRSRTYNEQFF. CDR3 bases: TGTGCCAGCAGCCGTAGCCGAACCTACAATGAGCAGTTCTTC. The chain couples TRBV11-2 to TRBJ2-1; D remains ambiguous. Germline V CDR1 and CDR2: SGHAT, FQNNGV. V gave up 5 bases and J gave up 2 bases, with 10 bases separating them. The CDR3 is made up of 14 amino acids. The entire variable domain, with the rest obtained from reference TRBV11-2 and TRBJ2-1, is as follows: EAGVAQSPRYKIIEKRQSVAFWCNPISGHATLYWYQQILGQGPKLLIQFQNNGVVDDSQLPKDRFSAERLKGVDSTLKIQPAKLEDSAVYLCASSRSRTYNEQFFGPGTRLTVL.